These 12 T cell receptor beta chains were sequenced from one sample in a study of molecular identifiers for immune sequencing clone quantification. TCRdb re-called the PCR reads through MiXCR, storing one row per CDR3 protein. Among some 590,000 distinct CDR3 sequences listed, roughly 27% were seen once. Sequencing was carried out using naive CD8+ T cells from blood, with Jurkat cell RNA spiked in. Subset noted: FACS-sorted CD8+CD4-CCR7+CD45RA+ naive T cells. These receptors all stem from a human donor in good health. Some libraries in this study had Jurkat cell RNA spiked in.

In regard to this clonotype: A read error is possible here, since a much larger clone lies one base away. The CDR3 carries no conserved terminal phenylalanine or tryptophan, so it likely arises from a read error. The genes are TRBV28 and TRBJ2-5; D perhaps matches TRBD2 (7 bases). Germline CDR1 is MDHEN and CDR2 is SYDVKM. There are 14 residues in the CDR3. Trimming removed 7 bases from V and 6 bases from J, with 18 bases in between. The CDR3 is CASKPRGGGKTQYL. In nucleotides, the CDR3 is TGTGCCAGCAAACCGCGAGGGGGGGGGAAGACCCAGTACCTC.

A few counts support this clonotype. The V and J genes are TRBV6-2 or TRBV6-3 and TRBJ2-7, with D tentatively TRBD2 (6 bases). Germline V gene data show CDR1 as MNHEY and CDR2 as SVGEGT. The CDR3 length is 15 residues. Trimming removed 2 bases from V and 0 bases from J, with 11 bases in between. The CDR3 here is CASSYAGILSYEQYF. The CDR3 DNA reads TGTGCCAGCAGTTACGCGGGGATTCTCTCCTACGAGCAGTACTTC.

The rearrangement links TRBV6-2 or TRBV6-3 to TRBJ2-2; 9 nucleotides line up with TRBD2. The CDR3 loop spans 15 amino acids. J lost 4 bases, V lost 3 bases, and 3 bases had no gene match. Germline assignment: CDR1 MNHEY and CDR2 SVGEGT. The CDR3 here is CASSYGGRATGELFF. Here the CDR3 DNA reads TGTGCCAGCAGTTATGGCGGGAGGGCCACCGGGGAGCTGTTTTTT.

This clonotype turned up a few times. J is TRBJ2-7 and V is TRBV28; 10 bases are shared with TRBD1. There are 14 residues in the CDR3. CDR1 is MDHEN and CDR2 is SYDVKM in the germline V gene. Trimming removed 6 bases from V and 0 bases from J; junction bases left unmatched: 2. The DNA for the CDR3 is TGTGCCAGCAGGTGGGACAGGGGCTCCTACGAGCAGTACTTC. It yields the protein CASRWDRGSYEQYF.

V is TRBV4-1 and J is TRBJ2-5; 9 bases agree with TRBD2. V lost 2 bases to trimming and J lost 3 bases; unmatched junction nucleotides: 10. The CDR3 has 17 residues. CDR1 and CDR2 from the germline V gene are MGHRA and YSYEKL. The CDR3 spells CASSQHNSGGAEETQYF. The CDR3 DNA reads TGCGCCAGCAGCCAACACAATAGCGGGGGAGCGGAAGAGACCCAGTACTTC.

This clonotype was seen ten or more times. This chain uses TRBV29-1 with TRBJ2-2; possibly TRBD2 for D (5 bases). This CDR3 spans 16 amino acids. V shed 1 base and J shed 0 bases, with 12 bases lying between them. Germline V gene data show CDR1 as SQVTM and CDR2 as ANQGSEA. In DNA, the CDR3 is TGCAGCGTTGAAGGGGTTGAGGGCGCGAACACCGGGGAGCTGTTTTTT. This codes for CSVEGVEGANTGELFF.

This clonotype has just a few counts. The CDR3 nucleotides read TGTGCCAGCACCCACCCCGATGGGGTCTATGGCTACACCTTC. This encodes CASTHPDGVYGYTF. The chain carries TRBV7-9 and TRBJ1-2; D is ambiguous. CDR3 length: 14 amino acids. Trimming pared 7 bases from V and 4 bases from J, leaving 16 bases between. Per germline, CDR1 SEHNR and CDR2 FQNEAQ (reference sequence).

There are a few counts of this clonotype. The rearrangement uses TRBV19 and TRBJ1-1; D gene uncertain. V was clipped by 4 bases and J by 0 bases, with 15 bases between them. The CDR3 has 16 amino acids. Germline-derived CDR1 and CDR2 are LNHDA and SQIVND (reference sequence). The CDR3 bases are TGTGCCAGTAGTAGGGATAGTGGCTCTATGAACACTGAAGCTTTCTTT. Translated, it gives CASSRDSGSMNTEAFF.

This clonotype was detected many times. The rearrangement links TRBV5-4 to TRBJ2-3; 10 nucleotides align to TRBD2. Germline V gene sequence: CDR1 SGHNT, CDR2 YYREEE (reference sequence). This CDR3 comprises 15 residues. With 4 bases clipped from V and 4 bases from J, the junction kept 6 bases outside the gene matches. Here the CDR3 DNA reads TGTGCCAGCAGCCAAGGGACTAGCGAGGCAGATACGCAGTATTTT. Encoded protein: CASSQGTSEADTQYF.

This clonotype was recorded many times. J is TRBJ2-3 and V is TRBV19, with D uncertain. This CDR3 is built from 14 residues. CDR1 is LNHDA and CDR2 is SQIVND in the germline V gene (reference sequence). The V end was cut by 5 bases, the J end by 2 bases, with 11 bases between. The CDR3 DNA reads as TGTGCCAGTAGTCCCTGGTCCCTCACAGATACGCAGTATTTT. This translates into CASSPWSLTDTQYF.

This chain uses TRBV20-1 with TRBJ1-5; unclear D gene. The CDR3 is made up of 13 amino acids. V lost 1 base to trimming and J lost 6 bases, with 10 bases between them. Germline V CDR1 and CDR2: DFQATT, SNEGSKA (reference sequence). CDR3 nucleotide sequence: TGCAGTGCTAGAGGGGGTATCGGTCAGCCCCAGCATTTT. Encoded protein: CSARGGIGQPQHF.

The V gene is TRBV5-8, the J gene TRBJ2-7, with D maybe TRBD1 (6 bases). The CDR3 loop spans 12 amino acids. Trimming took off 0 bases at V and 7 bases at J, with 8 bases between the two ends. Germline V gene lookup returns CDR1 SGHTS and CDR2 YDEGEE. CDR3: CASSLDGTEQYF. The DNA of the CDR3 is TGTGCCAGCAGCTTGGATGGGACAGAGCAGTACTTC. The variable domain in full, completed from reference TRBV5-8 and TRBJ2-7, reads EAGVTQSPTHLIKTRGQQATLRCSPISGHTSVYWYQQALGLGLQFLLWYDEGEERNRGNFPPRFSGRQFPNYSSELNVNALELEDSALYLCASSLDGTEQYFGPGTRLTVT.